The present TCR beta chain was sequenced within a study of TIL therapy for anti-PD-1-resistant metastatic lung cancer. Turning to the study itself: Tumors carried a median around 1.4 non-synonymous mutations per megabase.

The immunoSEQ assay was v3. Survey-level samples got around 2.1 million read pairs; deep-level samples got roughly 4.5-6.5 million. Repertoires were generated with immunoSEQ multiplex PCR, while TCRdb's copy carries only in-frame clones and drops some. The table lists nearly 15,000 clones, about 82% of them singletons, with more than 0.8% in the top ten. Time point: pre-treatment sample, taken before nivolumab and TIL therapy. This clone was recorded a few times. The CDR3 contains 16 residues. V shed 4 bases and J 4 bases; nucleotides not matched to a gene: 7. The germline V gene encodes CDR1 SGHRS and CDR2 YFSETQ.

The chain employs TRBV5-1 and TRBJ2-1; 11 bases are a match to TRBD2. The sequence derives from a person aged 25-79 years with non-small cell lung cancer. This material consisted of blood, taken at baseline. The CDR3 spells CASSRLAGGSYNEQFF. The CDR3 DNA reads as TGCGCCAGCAGCAGGCTAGCGGGGGGCTCTTACAATGAGCAGTTCTTC.